One sample yielded the 27 T cell receptor beta chains listed below, sequenced in a study of blood T cell repertoires in COVID-19. Sequenced by immunoSEQ multiplex PCR; TCRdb stores in-frame clones only, minus some. The table has tens of thousands of clones, around 85% seen once. The source material was peripheral blood. These receptors all come from a human donor in a cohort sampled during active COVID-19.

The rearrangement joins TRBV2 to TRBJ2-3; tentative D call: TRBD2 (5 bases). Trimming left V 2 bases short and J 9 bases short, with 6 bases between. This CDR3 spans 11 amino acids. Germline V gene sequence: CDR1 SNHLY, CDR2 FYNNEI. This chain's CDR3 is CASSEWETQYF. CDR3 sequence (DNA): TGTGCCAGCAGTGAATGGGAGACGCAGTATTTT.

This rearrangement joins TRBV6-2 or TRBV6-3 to TRBJ2-3, with 7 bases lining up with TRBD2. The CDR3 covers 16 residues. Trimming took 0 bases from V and 2 from J; bases not matched to a gene: 5. CDR1 and CDR2 from the germline V gene are MNHEY and SVGEGT. CDR3 sequence reads: CASSYSGEGNTDTQYF. The CDR3 nucleotides read TGTGCCAGCAGTTACTCCGGGGAGGGGAACACAGATACGCAGTATTTT.

CDR3 sequence: CASSYSGQGYGYTF. Here the CDR3 DNA reads TGTGCCAGCAGTTACTCGGGACAGGGTTATGGCTACACCTTC. The rearrangement links TRBV6-5 to TRBJ1-2; TRBD1 matches 9 bases. V lost 0 bases and J lost 5; bases outside the gene matches: 1. The CDR3 loop spans 14 amino acids. Germline CDR1 MNHEY, CDR2 SVGAGI.

The chain joins TRBV30 to TRBJ2-1, with a tentative D call TRBD2 (6 bases). The V end lost 1 base, the J end lost 9 bases, and 13 bases lay between the germline ends. The CDR3 runs 13 residues. CDR1 is GTSNPN and CDR2 is SVGIG in the germline V gene (reference sequence). The CDR3 nucleotides read TGTGCCTGGAGTGAAGGAGGGGCAGGTGAGCAGTTCTTC. It codes for CAWSEGGAGEQFF.

The chain carries TRBV7-9 and TRBJ2-2; 9 nucleotides align to TRBD1. The CDR3 totals 15 residues. With V trimmed by 5 bases and J by 3 bases, 4 bases remained unmatched. Germline V gene data show CDR1 as SEHNR and CDR2 as FQNEAQ (reference sequence). The CDR3 DNA sequence: TGTGCCAGCAGCCGGACAGGGGCCGACACCGGGGAGCTGTTTTTT. Its protein product is CASSRTGADTGELFF.

The chain links TRBV25-1 to TRBJ2-4; D is perhaps TRBD1 (7 bases). Germline CDR1 is MGHDK and CDR2 is SYGVNS. The CDR3 loop spans 15 amino acids. Trimming removed 5 bases at V and 6 bases at J, with 17 bases between. The CDR3 sequence: CASSRRQGGLNIQYF. The DNA for the CDR3 is TGTGCCAGCAGTAGACGACAGGGAGGCCTAAACATTCAGTACTTC. The entire variable domain, with the rest obtained from reference TRBV25-1 and TRBJ2-4, is as follows: EADIYQTPRYLVIGTGKKITLECSQTMGHDKMYWYQQDPGMELHLIHYSYGVNSTEKGDLSSESTVSRIRTEHFPLTLESARPSHTSQYLCASSRRQGGLNIQYFGAGTRLSVL.

V usage is TRBV20-1 and J usage is TRBJ2-3; 7 nucleotides agree with TRBD1. CDR1 is DFQATT, CDR2 SNEGSKA, per germline (reference sequence). The CDR3 runs to 16 residues. V was pared by 3 bases and J by 0 bases, with 9 bases of the junction left unmatched. The DNA for the CDR3 is TGCAGTGCTAGTAGTCTGAGGGACAGAAGCACAGATACGCAGTATTTT. Amino acids: CSASSLRDRSTDTQYF.

The rearrangement uses TRBV5-1 and TRBJ2-3, with 11 bases lining up with TRBD2. Germline values: CDR1 SGHRS, CDR2 YFSETQ. The trim removed 3 bases at V and 2 bases at J, leaving 2 bases unmatched. CDR3 size: 15 residues. CDR3 region: CASSSSGRNTDTQYF. CDR3 coding DNA: TGCGCCAGCAGCTCTAGCGGGAGGAACACAGATACGCAGTATTTT.

This rearrangement joins TRBV5-1 to TRBJ2-2, with 9 bases matching TRBD1. With 0 bases clipped from V and 8 bases from J, the junction kept 5 bases outside the gene matches. The CDR3 is 15 amino acids. From germline, CDR1 is SGHRS and CDR2 YFSETQ. The CDR3 here is CASSLEQGATGELFF. The CDR3 region has the DNA TGCGCCAGCAGCTTGGAACAGGGGGCGACGGGGGAGCTGTTTTTT.

The V gene is TRBV28, the J gene TRBJ1-5; 8 bases are a match to TRBD1. Per the germline V gene, CDR1 is MDHEN and CDR2 is SYDVKM. After removal of 6 bases from V and 4 bases from J, the junction contained 8 bases not matched to a gene. The CDR3 has 15 residues. The DNA of the CDR3 is TGTGCCAGCAGAAGACAGGGGATAAAGAATCAGCCCCAGCATTTT. Amino acids: CASRRQGIKNQPQHF.

This clone came up a few times. The CDR3: CASSTFAASGGYEQYF. The CDR3 nucleotides are TGTGCCAGCTCTACCTTCGCCGCTAGCGGGGGATACGAGCAGTACTTC. V and J are TRBV18 and TRBJ2-7; 10 nucleotides agree with TRBD2. Germline trimming cut 6 bases from V and 4 bases from J; bases unmatched to any gene: 12. The CDR3 totals 16 residues. Germline CDR1 reads KGHSH; CDR2 reads LQKENI. The full variable domain, its missing parts supplied by reference TRBV18 and TRBJ2-7, is NAGVMQNPRHLVRRRGQEARLRCSPMKGHSHVYWYRQLPEEGLKFMVYLQKENIIDESGMPKERFSAEFPKEGPSILRIQQVVRGDSAAYFCASSTFAASGGYEQYFGPGTRLTVT.

This chain uses TRBV5-4 with TRBJ1-2, with D perhaps matching TRBD1 (6 bases). CDR1 SGHNT and CDR2 YYREEE come from the germline V gene (reference sequence). CDR3 size: 15 residues. With 4 bases removed from V and 4 bases from J, the gap between germline ends came to 17 bases. For the CDR3, the DNA is TGTGCCAGCAGCCAAAGAAGGCAGGGGCCCTATGGCTACACCTTC. Translation gives CASSQRRQGPYGYTF.

The V gene is TRBV28, the J gene TRBJ2-7; D perhaps matches TRBD1 (6 bases). The CDR3 spans 12 residues. V was cut by 5 bases and J by 3 bases, with 8 bases left in between. Per germline, CDR1 MDHEN and CDR2 SYDVKM. The CDR3 nucleotides read TGTGCCAGCAGTAGGACAGACTACGAGCAGTACTTC. This gives the protein CASSRTDYEQYF.

This sequence joins TRBV28 and TRBJ2-3, with 7 nucleotides matching TRBD2. The germline V gene encodes CDR1 MDHEN and CDR2 SYDVKM. With V trimmed by 6 bases and J by 5 bases, 5 bases remained unmatched. This CDR3 has 13 residues. CDR3 DNA sequence: TGTGCCAGCAGAAATGGGGGGGGAGATACGCAGTATTTT. As protein: CASRNGGGDTQYF.

This clone was detected only a few times. The same CDR3 also results from other DNA sequences found in this sample. The gene calls are TRBV12-3 or TRBV12-4 and TRBJ1-6, with D unclear. The CDR3 runs to 12 residues. V was pared by 3 bases and J by 6 bases, with 3 bases between. CDR3 sequence (DNA): TGTGCCAGCAGTTTGAGTAATTCACCCCTCCACTTT. This translates into CASSLSNSPLHF.

This rearrangement joins TRBV5-1 to TRBJ1-1; 7 bases align to TRBD1. Germline V lookup: CDR1 SGHRS, CDR2 YFSETQ. The CDR3 is made up of 15 amino acids. V trimming: 2 bases; J trimming: 1 base; junction bases outside the gene matches: 5. The CDR3: CASSLTRTGNTEAFF. CDR3 DNA: TGCGCCAGCAGCTTAACTAGGACAGGGAACACTGAAGCTTTCTTT.

V and J are TRBV30 and TRBJ1-1; D unclear. The germline CDR1 and CDR2 sequences are GTSNPN and SVGIG (reference sequence). This CDR3 has 12 residues. V gave up 8 bases and J gave up 0 bases, with 10 bases separating them. The CDR3 sequence: CAVGYMNTEAFF. CDR3 in DNA: TGTGCCGTGGGCTACATGAACACTGAAGCTTTCTTT.

The V gene is TRBV2, the J gene TRBJ1-5; tentative D call: TRBD1 (5 bases). The CDR3 has 14 residues. CDR1 and CDR2 from the germline V gene are SNHLY and FYNNEI. Trimming pared 2 bases from V and 2 bases from J, leaving 7 bases between. CDR3: CASSETGRNQPQHF. As DNA, the CDR3 is TGTGCCAGCAGTGAAACAGGCCGCAATCAGCCCCAGCATTTT.

The chain uses TRBV11-2 and TRBJ2-1; 7 bases agree with TRBD2. This CDR3 has 13 residues. Germline trimming cut 6 bases from V and 5 bases from J; bases unmatched to any gene: 4. Germline V gene data show CDR1 as SGHAT and CDR2 as FQNNGV. The CDR3 loop is CASRGEGNNEQFF. The CDR3 bases are TGTGCCAGCAGGGGGGAGGGGAACAATGAGCAGTTCTTC. The entire variable domain, with the rest obtained from reference TRBV11-2 and TRBJ2-1, is as follows: EAGVAQSPRYKIIEKRQSVAFWCNPISGHATLYWYQQILGQGPKLLIQFQNNGVVDDSQLPKDRFSAERLKGVDSTLKIQPAKLEDSAVYLCASRGEGNNEQFFGPGTRLTVL.

This chain connects TRBV7-2 to TRBJ2-3, with TRBD2 as a possible D gene (6 bases). Germline V CDR1 and CDR2: SGHTA, FQGNSA. The V gene lost 5 bases and the J gene lost 1 base, with 13 bases spanning the gap. This CDR3 has 15 amino acids. The CDR3 nucleotides are TGTGCCAGCAGCGCGGGACTCCACCGCACAGATACGCAGTATTTT. Translating gives CASSAGLHRTDTQYF.

V usage is TRBV28 and J usage is TRBJ1-1; D is unclear. CDR1 is MDHEN and CDR2 is SYDVKM in the germline V gene. The CDR3 is made up of 17 amino acids. Trimming removed 4 bases from V and 0 bases from J, with 18 bases in between. CDR3: CASSSPVVLDLNTEAFF. In DNA, the CDR3 is TGTGCCAGCAGTTCACCGGTGGTCCTAGACCTGAACACTGAAGCTTTCTTT.

The CDR3 spells CASSSSTGKYSNQPQHF. DNA of the CDR3: TGTGCCAGCAGTTCCTCGACAGGGAAATATAGCAATCAGCCCCAGCATTTT. The chain combines TRBV28 with TRBJ1-5, with 7 bases that match TRBD1. This CDR3 spans 17 amino acids. V was clipped by 4 bases and J by 0 bases; unmatched bases: 9. Germline CDR1 is MDHEN and CDR2 is SYDVKM.

This chain connects TRBV6-5 to TRBJ2-7, with 10 bases fitting TRBD1. V lost 3 bases, J lost 0 bases, and 2 bases stayed unmatched. This CDR3 spans 15 amino acids. Germline V gene sequence: CDR1 MNHEY, CDR2 SVGAGI. CDR3 sequence (DNA): TGTGCCAGCAGTTATCGGACAGGGGGCTCCTACGAGCAGTACTTC. As protein: CASSYRTGGSYEQYF.

The V call is TRBV14, the J call TRBJ1-2; TRBD1 aligns across 12 bases. Per germline, CDR1 SGHDN and CDR2 FVKESK. This CDR3 has 15 residues. The ends lost 4 bases at V and 8 bases at J; junction bases unmatched: 8. The CDR3 DNA reads as TGTGCCAGCAGCCTGGGAGGGACAGGGGGCCGCGGCTACACCTTC. This translates into CASSLGGTGGRGYTF. Full variable domain (remainder filled in from reference TRBV14 and TRBJ1-2): EAGVTQFPSHSVIEKGQTVTLRCDPISGHDNLYWYRRVMGKEIKFLLHFVKESKQDESGMPNNRFLAERTGGTYSTLKVQPAELEDSGVYFCASSLGGTGGRGYTFGSGTRLTVV.

This clone was detected only once. The V call is TRBV19, the J call TRBJ1-4; 8 bases align to TRBD1. Germline-derived CDR1 and CDR2 are LNHDA and SQIVND (reference sequence). CDR3 length: 15 residues. V trimming: 5 bases; J trimming: 8 bases; junction bases outside the gene matches: 10. CDR3 nucleotides: TGTGCCAGTAGTGTCTCAGGGGGCTTAGTCGAAAAACTGTTTTTT. Protein: CASSVSGGLVEKLFF.

V and J are TRBV11-2 and TRBJ1-5; weak D call: TRBD1 (6 bases). Trimming shortened V by 5 bases and J by 0 bases, and 8 bases separated the two germline ends. Germline CDR1 SGHAT, CDR2 FQNNGV. The CDR3 totals 14 residues. The CDR3 reads CASSPDSSNQPQHF. The CDR3 DNA follows: TGTGCCAGCAGCCCGGACAGTAGCAATCAGCCCCAGCATTTT.

The chain couples TRBV3-1 (or the pseudogene TRBV3-2) to TRBJ1-3; 7 nucleotides line up with TRBD1. The CDR3 length is 15 residues. Germline CDR1 is LGHDT and CDR2 is YNNKEL (reference sequence). The J segment lost 4 bases and the V segment lost 4 bases, leaving 7 bases of the junction unmatched. The CDR3 protein is CASSPSQGIGNTIYF. CDR3 nucleotide sequence: TGTGCCAGCAGCCCCTCACAGGGGATCGGAAACACCATATATTTT.